This T cell receptor beta chain originates from a study of regulatory T cells. Of note for this clone: As yet, its antigen is unknown.

Amplification used 52 TRBV primers and 13 TRBJ primers. The repertoire was sequenced with immunoSEQ multiplex PCR; TCRdb's copy has only in-frame clones and lacks some. This table has more than 25,000 clones, roughly 90% appearing once. Regarding the study as a whole: In CD3G-deficient patients, conventional CD4+ T cells were enriched for hydrophobic CDR3 residues at positions 6 and 7. Skewed V and J usage and few unique V-J pairs marked patient repertoires, most in Tregs.

Every patient with CD3G deficiency had evidence of autoimmunity. Patients, 2 to 39 years old, had expanded memory T-cell proportions. This CDR3 has 12 residues. CDR1 is MDHEN, CDR2 SYDVKM, per germline. Trimming shortened V by 5 bases and J by 4 bases, and 5 bases separated the two germline ends. The sequenced sample consisted of conventional CD4+ T cells sorted from blood. This chain joins TRBV28 and TRBJ1-4; D gene ambiguous. This sequence was found in a person aged 18 to 30 with CD3G deficiency. CDR3 nucleotide sequence: TGTGCCAGCAGTGCCCTTAATGAAAAACTGTTTTTT. Protein sequence: CASSALNEKLFF.